The next 12 T cell receptor beta chains were all read from a single sample in a study of shared clonotypes between healthy human individuals. Data came from immunoSEQ multiplex PCR; TCRdb stores just in-frame clones and leaves some out. The table records about 180,000 clones, approximately 92% of them present only once. Sequenced material: naive CD4+ T cells sorted from blood. Specified subset: CD45RA+ positively selected. These receptors came from a woman under 40 in good health.

This clone was observed a few times. V gene TRBV5-8 combines with J gene TRBJ1-5; D is undetermined. The V and J ends lost 1 base and 2 bases respectively, with 4 bases between them. CDR3 length equals 13 residues. Germline values: CDR1 SGHTS, CDR2 YDEGEE. CDR3: CASSLFRNQPQHF. The CDR3 DNA sequence: TGTGCCAGCAGCTTGTTTCGCAATCAGCCCCAGCATTTT. The complete variable domain, with remaining parts taken from reference TRBV5-8 and TRBJ1-5, reads EAGVTQSPTHLIKTRGQQATLRCSPISGHTSVYWYQQALGLGLQFLLWYDEGEERNRGNFPPRFSGRQFPNYSSELNVNALELEDSALYLCASSLFRNQPQHFGDGTRLSIL.

The chain carries TRBV5-5 and TRBJ2-7; no definite D call. The CDR3 has 14 residues. V lost 0 bases to trimming and J lost 1 base, with 8 bases between them. CDR1 is SGHKS and CDR2 is YYEKEE in the germline V gene (reference sequence). CDR3 in amino acids: CASSLALTSYEQYF. CDR3 DNA sequence: TGTGCCAGCAGCTTGGCCCTAACTTCCTACGAGCAGTACTTC.

The chain joins TRBV27 to TRBJ2-7; 9 nucleotides match TRBD1. The ends lost 4 bases at V and 3 bases at J; junction bases unmatched: 13. This CDR3 spans 17 amino acids. Germline V lookup: CDR1 MNHEY, CDR2 SMNVEV (reference sequence). The CDR3 is CASSSPSDWGQGYEQYF. The CDR3 bases are TGTGCCAGCAGTTCCCCGTCGGATTGGGGACAGGGCTACGAGCAGTACTTC.

In this sample, this clone turned up once. Other DNA sequences in the same sample also yield this CDR3. V is TRBV18 and J is TRBJ2-1; D ambiguous. CDR1 and CDR2 (germline): KGHSH, LQKENI. The V end lost 2 bases, the J end lost 4 bases, and 6 bases lay between the germline ends. This CDR3 is built from 13 residues. CDR3 bases: TGTGCCAGCTCACCAGGCCCTTACAATGAGCAGTTCTTC. Protein product: CASSPGPYNEQFF.

J is TRBJ1-1 and V is TRBV2, with TRBD1 matching over 7 bases. The germline V gene has CDR1 SNHLY and CDR2 FYNNEI. This CDR3 comprises 15 residues. Trimming took 5 bases from V and 1 from J; bases not matched to a gene: 7. Here the CDR3 DNA reads TGTGCCAGCAGTCCCCCGGGACAGACGAACACTGAAGCTTTCTTT. It specifies CASSPPGQTNTEAFF.

The rearrangement joins TRBV15 to TRBJ2-1; possibly TRBD1 for D (6 bases). Looked up from germline, CDR1 is LNHNV and CDR2 is YYDKDF (reference sequence). V lost 5 bases and J 7 bases, leaving 18 bases between the germline ends. The CDR3 runs to 15 residues. The CDR3 sequence: CATSLPMTGLNEQFF. For the CDR3, the DNA is TGTGCCACCAGCCTCCCTATGACAGGACTGAATGAGCAGTTCTTC.

The chain links TRBV28 to TRBJ2-5; TRBD2 aligns across 15 bases. Per the germline V gene, CDR1 is MDHEN and CDR2 is SYDVKM. Germline trimming cut 1 base from V and 0 bases from J; bases unmatched to any gene: 6. CDR3 length: 19 amino acids. Written as DNA, the CDR3 is TGTGCCAGCAGTTTATTCAGGACTAGCGGGAGGGCGTACCAAGAGACCCAGTACTTC. Protein sequence: CASSLFRTSGRAYQETQYF.

The V call is TRBV7-9, the J call TRBJ2-1; D gene uncertain. CDR1 and CDR2 (germline): SEHNR, FQNEAQ (reference sequence). Trimming took off 1 base at V and 9 bases at J, with 16 bases between the two ends. The CDR3 covers 15 residues. CDR3 nucleotide sequence: TGTGCCAGCAGCTTAGTTTCCGGGTACGATGTTGAGCAGTTCTTC. Encoded protein: CASSLVSGYDVEQFF.

This chain links TRBV7-2 with TRBJ1-6; D may be TRBD1 (5 bases). The CDR3 extends over 13 amino acids. CDR1 and CDR2 (germline): SGHTA, FQGNSA. V lost 7 bases, J lost 9 bases, and 13 bases lay in between. The CDR3 DNA reads TGTGCCAGCAACGGGGACGGGCTTTCACCCCTCCACTTT. The encoded protein is CASNGDGLSPLHF.

The chain is built from TRBV7-3 and TRBJ2-1, with 11 bases that match TRBD2. Germline lookup yields CDR1 SGHTA and CDR2 FQGTGA. The CDR3 is 13 amino acids. Unmatched junction bases numbered 2, after V lost 4 bases and J lost 9 bases. DNA for the CDR3: TGTGCCAGCAGCTCACTAGCGGGAGTTGAGCAGTTCTTC. It encodes CASSSLAGVEQFF.

The chain links TRBV28 to TRBJ2-5; 9 nucleotides align to TRBD1. The CDR3 consists of 14 residues. The V gene end was trimmed by 7 bases and the J gene end by 11 bases; junction bases not matched to a gene: 14. Germline lookup yields CDR1 MDHEN and CDR2 SYDVKM. This CDR3 reads CASTPGTGSREQYF. The CDR3 DNA follows: TGTGCCAGCACCCCCGGGACAGGGTCTCGGGAGCAGTACTTC.

The V and J genes are TRBV28 and TRBJ2-7; the match to TRBD2 covers 12 bases. This CDR3 region has 16 residues. Germline V lookup: CDR1 MDHEN, CDR2 SYDVKM. V lost 6 bases and J lost 5; bases outside the gene matches: 11. The CDR3 sequence is CASRETSGSRAHEQYF. CDR3 nucleotide sequence: TGTGCCAGCAGAGAGACTAGCGGGAGTAGGGCCCACGAGCAGTACTTC.